Listed below are T cell receptor beta chains from one sample, sequenced in a study of shared clonotypes between healthy human individuals. Data came from immunoSEQ multiplex PCR; TCRdb stores just in-frame clones and leaves some out. The sample lists millions of clones, roughly 91% occurring once. The sample comprised naive CD8+ T cells from PBMCs. These receptors all stem from a man aged 18-30 years in good health. Some clones in this sample may be carry-over from other donors' samples. Both conserved end residues are part of each CDR3. D genes are given only for firm matches. Not all rows give a size; the values are once, few, many and, for expanded clones, a class.

size,D,J,V,CDR3,DNA
-,-,TRBJ2-7,TRBV11-2,CASSTPEGATAYSSYEQYF,TGTGCCAGCAGCACCCCCGAAGGGGCCACAGCGTACAGCTCCTACGAGCAGTACTTC
-,-,TRBJ2-7,TRBV19,CASSIGGGPSYEQYF,TGTGCCAGTAGTATAGGCGGGGGCCCCTCCTACGAGCAGTACTTC
-,TRBD1,TRBJ2-7,TRBV27,CASSPSTGVRYYEQYF,TGTGCCAGCAGCCCCTCGACAGGGGTCCGCTACTACGAGCAGTACTTC
-,TRBD1,TRBJ1-2,TRBV5-5,CASSGDRAGYTF,TGTGCCAGCAGCGGGGACAGGGCTGGCTACACCTTC
-,-,TRBJ2-3,TRBV2,CALGGLPDTQYF,TGTGCCTTAGGGGGGCTACCAGATACGCAGTATTTT
-,TRBD1,TRBJ2-7,TRBV27,CASSFSSGTGKYYEQYF,TGTGCCAGCAGTTTCAGCTCCGGGACAGGGAAATACTACGAGCAGTACTTC
once,TRBD2,TRBJ2-1,TRBV14,CASSQDWRLAANEQFF,TGTGCCAGCAGCCAAGATTGGCGACTAGCGGCCAATGAGCAGTTCTTC
-,-,TRBJ2-7,TRBV7-6,CASSLVWDGVTLEQYF,TGTGCCAGCAGCTTAGTTTGGGACGGAGTGACCCTCGAGCAGTACTTC
-,-,TRBJ1-2,TRBV6-1,CASSISGGYTF,TGTGCCAGCAGCATATCGGGGGGCTACACCTTC
few,-,TRBJ1-1,TRBV5-1,CASSPLGTVGDTEAFF,TGCGCCAGCAGTCCCTTAGGCACGGTGGGGGACACTGAAGCTTTCTTT
-,-,TRBJ1-3,TRBV9,CASSGGELGSSDF,TGTGCCAGCAGCGGGGGGGAGCTGGGAAGCAGCGATTTT
-,-,TRBJ1-1,TRBV5-6,CASSLAIRRAQNTEAFF,TGTGCCAGCAGCTTGGCCATACGAAGGGCCCAGAACACTGAAGCTTTCTTT
-,-,TRBJ1-3,TRBV28,CASSLDLGVLSGNTIYF,TGTGCCAGCAGTTTAGATCTCGGGGTCCTCTCTGGAAACACCATATATTTT
-,TRBD2,TRBJ2-1,TRBV15,CATSRTSGRGIEQFF,TGTGCCACCAGCAGGACTAGCGGGAGGGGAATCGAGCAGTTCTTC
-,-,TRBJ1-1,TRBV29-1,CSVAGGGTEAFF,TGCAGCGTTGCCGGGGGCGGCACTGAAGCTTTCTTT
few,-,TRBJ1-5,TRBV19,CASSIRDFNQPQHF,TGTGCCAGTAGTATTAGGGACTTCAATCAGCCCCAGCATTTT
-,TRBD2,TRBJ2-3,TRBV9,CASSASGTSGDTQYF,TGTGCCAGCAGCGCCTCAGGGACTAGCGGAGATACGCAGTATTTT
-,-,TRBJ2-7,TRBV2,CASSDRHYEQYF,TGTGCCAGCAGCGACAGACACTACGAGCAGTACTTC
-,TRBD2,TRBJ2-1,TRBV7-9,CASSLGTSGYNEQFF,TGTGCCAGCAGCCTCGGGACTAGCGGATACAATGAGCAGTTCTTC
-,-,TRBJ1-2,TRBV7-3,CASSPGHGQYYGYTF,TGTGCCAGCAGTCCTGGGCACGGACAGTACTATGGCTACACCTTC
once,-,TRBJ2-1,TRBV15,CATSRANLGHEQFF,TGTGCCACCAGCAGGGCAAATCTAGGCCATGAGCAGTTCTTC
-,TRBD1,TRBJ2-7,TRBV5-1,CASSLWPGTGVEQYF,TGCGCCAGCAGCTTGTGGCCCGGGACAGGGGTCGAGCAGTACTTC
-,-,TRBJ2-7,TRBV10-3,CAISDFGGRYEQYF,TGTGCCATCAGTGATTTTGGGGGCAGGTACGAGCAGTACTTC
-,TRBD1,TRBJ1-4,TRBV6-5,CASSYGTGVEKLFF,TGTGCCAGCAGTTACGGGACAGGGGTCGAAAAACTGTTTTTT
-,TRBD1,TRBJ1-3,TRBV5-6,CASSQTGSGNTIYF,TGTGCCAGCAGCCAGACAGGGTCTGGAAACACCATATATTTT
-,-,TRBJ2-7,TRBV9,CASSVGASRGGGNEQYF,TGTGCCAGCAGCGTAGGGGCTAGCCGAGGCGGAGGTAACGAGCAGTACTTC
-,-,TRBJ2-7,TRBV5-1,CASSFRSGRGDEQYF,TGCGCCAGCAGCTTCCGGTCAGGCCGCGGGGATGAGCAGTACTTC
-,-,TRBJ2-1,TRBV7-3,CASSPLTAGEQFF,TGTGCCAGCAGCCCGTTGACGGCAGGGGAGCAGTTCTTC
-,-,TRBJ1-1,TRBV15,CATSRVANTEAFF,TGTGCCACCAGCAGAGTGGCCAACACTGAAGCTTTCTTT
-,-,TRBJ2-1,TRBV29-1,CSVEGTSKTNNEQFF,TGCAGCGTTGAAGGTACTAGCAAAACTAACAATGAGCAGTTCTTC